A few counts support the clone carrying this TCR beta chain. The antigen is unknown. Cells sorted by CD45RO/CCR7/CD25/CD127/CD95/CD27 comprised CD4+ naive, central memory, regulatory and stem cell-like memory cells. The CDR3 has 13 residues. V gave up 2 bases and J gave up 2 bases, with 7 bases separating them. Germline V CDR1 and CDR2: SGHDT, YYEEEE. The record originates from a study of beta chain features in type 1 diabetes. All of the isolated RNA was reverse transcribed, so expressed TCRB transcripts were sequenced. Sequenced by immunoSEQ multiplex PCR; TCRdb stores in-frame clones only, minus some. The table lists about 700,000 clones, around 15% of them singletons, with about 0.02% in the top ten. Study-wide points: The study found moderately but significantly shorter TCRB CDR3s in all four CD4+ subsets of Type 1 diabetes patients.

The TCR was taken from a man between 18 and 29 years old with type 1 diabetes. The chain carries TRBV5-6 and TRBJ1-2; tentatively, D is TRBD1 (6 bases). The sample consisted of naive CD4+ T cells from blood. In nucleotides, the CDR3 is TGTGCCAGCAGCTTTGGACAGAACTATGGCTACACCTTC. The encoded protein is CASSFGQNYGYTF.